The clone carrying this TCR beta chain rates as medium-sized (0.01 to 0.1%). No antigen is known for it. The time point denotes: sample taken at primary tumor resection. Unsorted tumor, nontumor lung tissue or cryopreserved PBMC supplied the whole RNA. The donors were about 67 patients with non-small cell lung cancer that was early-stage and untreated. This entry is derived from a study of spatial heterogeneity in lung cancer. Background on the study: Beta-chain sequences consistently outnumbered alpha-chain sequences in detection. Findings of the study overall: Ubiquitous expanded tumor TCRs were observed in blood more at resection than follow-up.

This CDR3 spans 15 amino acids. The V end lost 1 base, the J end lost 4 bases, and 12 bases lay between the germline ends. Per germline, CDR1 SEHNR and CDR2 FQNEAQ (reference sequence). A unique molecular identifier was carried by every single TCR cDNA molecule. A single record per CDR3 protein comes from TCRdb applying MiXCR to the 5' RACE reads. The profile shows more than 12,000 distinct CDR3 sequences, more than 10% of them singletons. J is TRBJ2-3 and V is TRBV7-9, with a tentative D call TRBD1 (6 bases). The TCR sequence derives from a female donor with early-stage non-small cell lung cancer. The source was PBMCs, collected at surgery. The DNA for the CDR3 is TGTGCCAGCAGCTTAGAGGGCAGGGGACCAGATACGCAGTATTTT. This sequence encodes CASSLEGRGPDTQYF.